The T cell receptor beta chain described here comes from a study of vaccination and CD4 T cells after COVID-19. Germline lookup yields CDR1 DFQATT and CDR2 SNEGSKA (reference sequence). The CDR3 length is 16 residues. Worth noting for this clonotype: Its antigen remains unidentified. One end of the junction does not line up with germline, which may come from a read error.

The time point denotes: late sampling 161 to 241 days after vaccination in a few convalescent patients. Indicated treatment: 10-day PBMC culture with coronavirus spike peptide pools or control peptides (ViraFEST assay). Cultured CD4+ T cell DNA was sequenced using the Oncomine TCR Beta short-read assay. From the PCR reads, TCRdb called clonotypes with MiXCR, one entry per CDR3 protein. Of 20,000 to 25,000 distinct CDR3 sequences detected, 35% appear once; the ten largest clones hold 8.6%. V and J are TRBV20-1 and TRBJ2-1; TRBD1 aligns across 11 bases. This sample comprised CD4+ T cells from blood, cultured in vitro, obtained about 7 months after SARS-CoV-2 vaccination. The sequence came from a human donor who had recovered from COVID-19. This CDR3 is CSTRSAGTGGNNEQFF. The CDR3, as DNA: TGCAGTACTAGATCGGCCGGGACAGGGGGGAACAATGAGCAGTTCTTC.